This T cell receptor beta chain originates from a study of T cell responses to AZD1222 COVID-19 vaccine. This clone has more than one count but fewer than ten. The antigen is not known. Study-wide results and caveats: Among those given AZD1222, only six were seropositive at baseline. White British ancestry dominated among donors, who included more females, and clonal diversity was possibly underestimated.

Some clones are missing from TCRdb's copy, which holds only in-frame ones; the method was immunoSEQ multiplex PCR. The sample has around 180,000 clones, around 92% seen once. V dropped 1 base and J dropped 0 bases, with 7 bases sitting between them. Germline lookup yields CDR1 SGHAT and CDR2 FQDESV (reference sequence). The CDR3 is made up of 15 amino acids. The gene calls are TRBV11-1 and TRBJ2-1; a weak D match, TRBD2 (5 bases). The specimen comprised peripheral blood, sampled on day 0 of AZD1222 vaccination. The TCR originated in an adult in good health. DNA for the CDR3: TGTGCCAGCAGCTTAGACAGCGGCTCCTACAATGAGCAGTTCTTC. Protein sequence: CASSLDSGSYNEQFF.